Shown below are 13 T cell receptor beta chains from a single sample sequenced in a study of shared clonotypes between healthy human individuals. Profiled with immunoSEQ multiplex PCR; TCRdb holds only in-frame clones, not every one. Among about 2 million clones listed, 95% were seen once. Sequencing was performed on naive CD4+ T cells sorted from blood. The subset is: CD45RA+ positively selected. The receptors shown here come from a man aged 18-30 years in good health.

The genes are TRBV4-1 and TRBJ1-5; D call uncertain. V dropped 0 bases and J dropped 3 bases, with 9 bases sitting between them. Germline-derived CDR1 and CDR2 are MGHRA and YSYEKL. This CDR3 region has 15 residues. The CDR3, as DNA: TGCGCCAGCAGCCAAGAATCAGCTTTCAATCAGCCCCAGCATTTT. This sequence encodes CASSQESAFNQPQHF.

V and J are TRBV5-1 and TRBJ1-1, with 10 bases matching TRBD1. The CDR3 extends over 16 amino acids. Germline-derived CDR1 and CDR2 are SGHRS and YFSETQ. The ends lost 0 bases at V and 5 bases at J; junction bases unmatched: 7. CDR3 amino acids: CASSLEGQGVETEAFF. CDR3 DNA: TGCGCCAGCAGCTTGGAAGGACAGGGGGTAGAGACTGAAGCTTTCTTT.

Note on this clone: Different DNA sequences within this sample yield the same CDR3. The chain links TRBV7-8 to TRBJ1-1; D uncertain. Germline CDR1 is SGHVS and CDR2 is FQNEAQ. This CDR3 is 13 amino acids long. V was pared by 1 base and J by 0 bases, with 3 bases between. CDR3 bases: TGTGCCAGCAGCTTAGAGGTGAACACTGAAGCTTTCTTT. Amino acid sequence: CASSLEVNTEAFF.

V usage is TRBV15 and J usage is TRBJ2-1, with D perhaps being TRBD1 or TRBD2 (5 bases each). Germline CDR1 reads LNHNV; CDR2 reads YYDKDF (reference sequence). V lost 9 bases to trimming and J lost 2 bases, with 14 bases between them. CDR3 length: 14 residues. CDR3 region: CATKVVGAYNEQFF. DNA of the CDR3: TGTGCCACAAAGGTGGTGGGGGCCTACAATGAGCAGTTCTTC.

V usage is TRBV6-7 and J usage is TRBJ1-2, with D hard to call. TRBV6-7 is treated as an ORF (open reading frame) with a function not yet certain. The CDR3 loop spans 11 amino acids. The V end lost 4 bases, the J end lost 8 bases, and 8 bases lay between the germline ends. CDR3 sequence: CASSFTRGYTF. The CDR3 DNA reads TGTGCCAGCAGTTTTACGAGAGGCTACACCTTC.

J is TRBJ2-7 and V is TRBV5-1; 9 nucleotides align to TRBD1. The CDR3 runs to 15 residues. CDR1 and CDR2 from the germline V gene are SGHRS and YFSETQ. Unmatched junction bases numbered 7, after V lost 0 bases and J lost 6 bases. This CDR3 reads CASSLAQGQGAEQYF. The DNA for the CDR3 is TGCGCCAGCAGCTTGGCCCAGGGACAGGGAGCCGAGCAGTACTTC.

The rearrangement uses TRBV27 and TRBJ1-4; perhaps TRBD1 as D (5 bases). Deletions cut 5 bases from V and 7 bases from J, with 20 bases between. The CDR3 spans 16 residues. Germline lookup yields CDR1 MNHEY and CDR2 SMNVEV (reference sequence). This chain's CDR3 is CASSTLGTPAGEKLFF. In DNA form, the CDR3 reads TGTGCCAGCAGTACCCTCGGGACCCCGGCGGGTGAAAAACTGTTTTTT.

The V call is TRBV10-1, the J call TRBJ2-1, with 13 bases fitting TRBD2. CDR1 and CDR2 from the germline V gene are WNHNN and SYGVQD (reference sequence). The trim removed 4 bases at V and 6 bases at J, leaving 3 bases unmatched. There are 15 residues in the CDR3. This CDR3 reads CASSGGLAGANEQFF. The CDR3 DNA reads TGCGCCAGCAGTGGCGGACTAGCGGGGGCCAATGAGCAGTTCTTC.

This chain links TRBV5-1 with TRBJ2-5, with TRBD2 matching 12 bases. There are 20 residues in the CDR3. Germline CDR1 is SGHRS and CDR2 is YFSETQ. V was pared by 0 bases and J by 2 bases, with 14 bases of the junction left unmatched. The CDR3 loop is CASSLANFASGGARQETQYF. Here the CDR3 DNA reads TGCGCCAGCAGCTTGGCCAATTTTGCTAGCGGGGGGGCGAGGCAAGAGACCCAGTACTTC.

The chain is built from TRBV10-2 and TRBJ1-1; TRBD1 matches at 10 bases. Germline CDR1 WSHSY, CDR2 SAAADI. CDR3 length: 13 residues. Trimming at V came to 6 bases and at J to 7 bases, leaving 5 bases not matched to a gene. The CDR3 region has the DNA TGCGCCAGCAGCCCGGGACAGGGGTTTGAAGCTTTCTTT. Translation: CASSPGQGFEAFF.

The chain recombines TRBV25-1 with TRBJ2-2; D is unresolved. The germline V gene encodes CDR1 MGHDK and CDR2 SYGVNS. CDR3 size: 15 residues. V was pared by 3 bases and J by 5 bases, with 13 bases between. The CDR3 DNA sequence: TGTGCCAGCAGTGATTCGGCAGGCTTAACCGGGGAGCTGTTTTTT. This translates into CASSDSAGLTGELFF.

With regard to this clone: The sample holds other DNA sequences that translate to the same CDR3. The chain uses TRBV9 and TRBJ2-2, with a possible D match to TRBD2 (5 bases). CDR3 length: 14 residues. Germline assignment: CDR1 SGDLS and CDR2 YYNGEE. Deletions cut 4 bases from V and 3 bases from J, with 10 bases between. CDR3 residues: CASSRGLDTGELFF. DNA of the CDR3: TGTGCCAGCAGCCGAGGACTGGACACCGGGGAGCTGTTTTTT.

This chain links TRBV27 with TRBJ1-1; a possible D gene is TRBD1 (6 bases). The CDR3 runs to 14 residues. CDR1 is MNHEY and CDR2 is SMNVEV in the germline V gene (reference sequence). V lost 8 bases, J lost 1 base, and 14 bases lay in between. The CDR3 coding sequence is TGTGCCAGCCAACTGACAGGTGCGAACACTGAAGCTTTCTTT. Its protein is CASQLTGANTEAFF.